Each of the 22 T cell receptor beta chains below was sequenced from the same sample in a study of blood T cell repertoires in COVID-19. Sequencing was performed with immunoSEQ multiplex PCR; in TCRdb, only in-frame clones are kept and a portion is missing. The top ten clones hold about 15% of a sample with 220,000 or so clones, roughly 90% of them seen once. Sequencing was performed on PBMCs or T cells enriched from blood (not recorded which). The receptors stem from a man aged 30 to 45 who had been exposed to COVID-19.

The count of this clone is one. The chain is built from TRBV9 and TRBJ1-4, with TRBD1 matching over 8 bases. The J segment lost 6 bases and the V segment lost 4 bases, leaving 8 bases of the junction unmatched. The CDR3 length is 15 residues. Germline V gene data show CDR1 as SGDLS and CDR2 as YYNGEE. DNA for the CDR3: TGTGCCAGCAGCCCCCGGACAGGGTTTGATGAAAAACTGTTTTTT. Its translation: CASSPRTGFDEKLFF. The whole variable domain, remainder taken from reference TRBV9 and TRBJ1-4, is DSGVTQTPKHLITATGQRVTLRCSPRSGDLSVYWYQQSLDQGLQFLIQYYNGEERAKGNILERFSAQQFPDLHSELNLSSLELGDSALYFCASSPRTGFDEKLFFGSGTQLSVL.

The J gene is TRBJ2-7, the V gene TRBV5-1; TRBD1 matches at 7 bases. CDR3 length: 16 residues. Germline assignment: CDR1 SGHRS and CDR2 YFSETQ. The V gene end was trimmed by 2 bases and the J gene end by 0 bases; junction bases not matched to a gene: 8. Here the CDR3 reads CASSLRDSTSSYEQYF. As DNA, the CDR3 is TGCGCCAGCAGCTTAAGGGACAGCACAAGCTCCTACGAGCAGTACTTC.

The chain joins TRBV19 to TRBJ1-1; D perhaps matches TRBD1 (5 bases). CDR1 is LNHDA, CDR2 SQIVND, per germline (reference sequence). V lost 8 bases and J 3 bases, leaving 10 bases between the germline ends. The CDR3 has 12 amino acids. This CDR3 is CASYRSYTEAFF. The CDR3 bases are TGTGCCAGTTACAGGTCATACACTGAAGCTTTCTTT.

V is TRBV7-9 and J is TRBJ1-1; perhaps TRBD1 as D (6 bases). With 2 bases removed from V and 6 bases from J, the gap between germline ends came to 7 bases. The CDR3 has 12 residues. CDR1 is SEHNR and CDR2 is FQNEAQ in the germline V gene (reference sequence). The CDR3 DNA follows: TGTGCCAGCAGCTTAACAGGGTCTGAAGCTTTCTTT. Amino acids: CASSLTGSEAFF. The whole variable domain, filled in from reference TRBV7-9 and TRBJ1-1, reads DTGVSQNPRHKITKRGQNVTFRCDPISEHNRLYWYRQTLGQGPEFLTYFQNEAQLEKSRLLSDRFSAERPKGSFSTLEIQRTEQGDSAMYLCASSLTGSEAFFGQGTRLTVV.

The chain has TRBV2 and TRBJ2-5, with 12 positions matching TRBD2. CDR1 SNHLY and CDR2 FYNNEI come from the germline V gene. V was pared by 9 bases and J by 5 bases, with 16 bases of the junction left unmatched. This CDR3 is built from 17 residues. CDR3 in amino acids: CASPRASGGAIEETQYF. The DNA of the CDR3 is TGTGCCAGTCCGCGGGCTAGCGGGGGGGCAATTGAGGAGACCCAGTACTTC. Variable domain in full (rest from reference TRBV2 and TRBJ2-5): EPEVTQTPSHQVTQMGQEVILRCVPISNHLYFYWYRQILGQKVEFLVSFYNNEISEKSEIFDDQFSVERPDGSNFTLKIRSTKLEDSAMYFCASPRASGGAIEETQYFGPGTRLLVL.

The chain couples TRBV9 to TRBJ1-2; D gene unclear. Germline CDR1 SGDLS, CDR2 YYNGEE. This CDR3 is 15 amino acids long. V was shortened by 3 bases and J by 6 bases, with 18 bases between the two germline ends. The CDR3 DNA is TGTGCCAGCAGCGGCCGGGGAGCGGATGGAGATGGCTACACCTTC. The encoded protein is CASSGRGADGDGYTF. Based on the CDR3 plus reference TRBV9 and TRBJ1-2, the full variable domain is DSGVTQTPKHLITATGQRVTLRCSPRSGDLSVYWYQQSLDQGLQFLIQYYNGEERAKGNILERFSAQQFPDLHSELNLSSLELGDSALYFCASSGRGADGDGYTFGSGTRLTVV.

V usage is TRBV12-5 and J usage is TRBJ1-1; D perhaps matches TRBD1 (6 bases). This CDR3 spans 13 amino acids. The germline V gene has CDR1 LGHNT and CDR2 FRNRAP. Trimming left V 2 bases short and J 3 bases short, with 7 bases between. This chain's CDR3 is CASGLKGDTEAFF. In nucleotides, the CDR3 is TGTGCTAGTGGTTTGAAGGGGGACACTGAAGCTTTCTTT. Variable domain in full (rest from reference TRBV12-5 and TRBJ1-1): DARVTQTPRHKVTEMGQEVTMRCQPILGHNTVFWYRQTMMQGLELLAYFRNRAPLDDSGMPKDRFSAEMPDATLATLKIQPSEPRDSAVYFCASGLKGDTEAFFGQGTRLTVV.

This clone showed up just a few times. This sequence joins TRBV19 and TRBJ2-2; D not resolved. This CDR3 contains 15 residues. Germline V gene lookup returns CDR1 LNHDA and CDR2 SQIVND (reference sequence). V shed 3 bases and J shed 1 base, with 9 bases lying between them. The CDR3 reads CASSMNQMNTGELFF. Written as DNA, the CDR3 is TGTGCCAGTAGTATGAACCAGATGAACACCGGGGAGCTGTTTTTT.

The chain combines TRBV7-2 with TRBJ2-1, with 7 nucleotides matching TRBD2. V was clipped by 5 bases and J by 0 bases; unmatched bases: 4. The CDR3 loop spans 15 amino acids. In germline, CDR1 is SGHTA, CDR2 FQGNSA. The CDR3 region is CASSQPGGSYNEQFF. CDR3 coding DNA: TGTGCCAGCAGCCAGCCGGGGGGCTCCTACAATGAGCAGTTCTTC.

The chain has TRBV15 and TRBJ1-4, with TRBD1 matching over 11 bases. V shed 5 bases, J shed 7 bases, and the junction held 9 bases outside the gene matches. The CDR3 contains 16 residues. From germline, CDR1 is LNHNV and CDR2 YYDKDF (reference sequence). The CDR3 is CATSPTTGTGGEKLFF. Here the CDR3 DNA reads TGTGCCACCAGCCCCACAACGGGGACAGGGGGTGAAAAACTGTTTTTT.

The chain uses TRBV13 and TRBJ2-1; the D gene is possibly TRBD2 (7 bases). Germline CDR1 PRHDT, CDR2 FYEKMQ (reference sequence). The CDR3 length is 15 residues. With 5 bases removed from V and 4 bases from J, the gap between germline ends came to 15 bases. CDR3 sequence: CASSAEGGVYNEQFF. In nucleotides, the CDR3 is TGTGCCAGCAGCGCGGAGGGGGGGGTTTACAATGAGCAGTTCTTC. The whole variable domain, filled in from reference TRBV13 and TRBJ2-1, reads AAGVIQSPRHLIKEKRETATLKCYPIPRHDTVYWYQQGPGQDPQFLISFYEKMQSDKGSIPDRFSAQQFSDYHSELNMSSLELGDSALYFCASSAEGGVYNEQFFGPGTRLTVL.

CDR3 region: CASSLGGSNTEAFF. The CDR3 DNA reads TGTGCCAGCAGCTTAGGGGGCAGCAACACTGAAGCTTTCTTT. The genes are TRBV11-3 and TRBJ1-1; D possibly corresponds to TRBD1 (5 bases). V dropped 1 base and J dropped 2 bases, with 8 bases sitting between them. The CDR3 length is 14 residues. Looked up from germline, CDR1 is SGHNT and CDR2 is YENEEA.

The chain links TRBV5-6 to TRBJ1-5; TRBD1 agrees at 8 bases. This CDR3 is built from 14 residues. From germline, CDR1 is SGHDT and CDR2 YYEEEE. V dropped 4 bases and J dropped 5; count of bases not matched to a gene: 5. DNA for the CDR3: TGTGCCAGCAGCACGGGGACAGGAGATCAGCCCCAGCATTTT. As protein: CASSTGTGDQPQHF. The whole variable domain, remainder taken from reference TRBV5-6 and TRBJ1-5, is DAGVTQSPTHLIKTRGQQVTLRCSPKSGHDTVSWYQQALGQGPQFIFQYYEEEERQRGNFPDRFSGHQFPNYSSELNVNALLLGDSALYLCASSTGTGDQPQHFGDGTRLSIL.

In nucleotides, the CDR3 is TGTGCCAGCAGTGAAGGGGCCAGGGGTGGCTACACCTTC. Amino acids: CASSEGARGGYTF. This chain uses TRBV6-1 with TRBJ1-2; D is perhaps TRBD1 (6 bases). CDR3 size: 13 residues. V lost 1 base and J lost 7, with 10 bases in between. CDR1 is MNHNS and CDR2 is SASEGT in the germline V gene.

The gene calls are TRBV5-1 and TRBJ1-1, with unresolved D. The ends were cut back, 0 bases at V and 0 bases at J, with 12 bases in the middle. This CDR3 contains 16 residues. CDR1 SGHRS and CDR2 YFSETQ come from the germline V gene. CDR3 residues: CASSLATVGMNTEAFF. The DNA of the CDR3 is TGCGCCAGCAGCTTGGCCACGGTCGGGATGAACACTGAAGCTTTCTTT.

This chain joins TRBV7-6 and TRBJ2-1, with 8 nucleotides matching TRBD2. The V gene end was trimmed by 3 bases and the J gene end by 6 bases; junction bases not matched to a gene: 10. Germline loops: CDR1 SGHVS, CDR2 FNYEAQ. The CDR3 loop spans 16 amino acids. DNA for the CDR3: TGTGCCAGCAGCTTGTCTGGGCGGGGGGCCTTCAATGAGCAGTTCTTC. This encodes CASSLSGRGAFNEQFF.

This clone was counted only a few times. The chain combines TRBV19 with TRBJ2-5; 7 bases agree with TRBD1. Losses at the gene ends were 8 bases for V and 7 bases for J; bases not matched to a gene: 10. The CDR3 runs 13 residues. Germline V CDR1 and CDR2: LNHDA, SQIVND (reference sequence). CDR3 DNA: TGTGCCAGTTCCGGGACAGTCCTTGGGACCCAGTACTTC. It codes for CASSGTVLGTQYF.

A word on this clone: One end of the junction does not line up with germline, which may come from a read error. V usage is TRBV10-2 and J usage is TRBJ1-3; D ambiguous. Germline V gene sequence: CDR1 WSHSY, CDR2 SAAADI. The CDR3 contains 14 residues. CDR3 sequence: CASREFRSGNTIYF. CDR3 sequence (DNA): TGCGCCAGCAGAGAGTTCCGCTCTGGAAACACCATATATTTT.

J is TRBJ2-4 and V is TRBV7-9, with 8 nucleotides matching TRBD1. Germline-derived CDR1 and CDR2 are SEHNR and FQNEAQ (reference sequence). With V trimmed by 5 bases and J by 9 bases, 9 bases remained unmatched. There are 14 residues in the CDR3. CDR3 DNA: TGTGCCAGCAGCACTCTCAGGGGGCAGGGCATTCAGTACTTC. Protein product: CASSTLRGQGIQYF.

This chain uses TRBV7-3 with TRBJ1-2, with TRBD1 matching 10 bases. CDR1 and CDR2 from the germline V gene are SGHTA and FQGTGA. This CDR3 contains 14 residues. Trimming removed 7 bases from V and 7 bases from J; junction bases left unmatched: 9. Written as DNA, the CDR3 is TGTGCCAGCACTAGTGGGACAGGGGTCTTTGGCTACACCTTC. This sequence encodes CASTSGTGVFGYTF.

The rearrangement uses TRBV7-8 and TRBJ1-6; no clear D. Germline V gives CDR1 SGHVS, CDR2 FQNEAQ. Trimming removed 8 bases at V and 7 bases at J, with 12 bases between. This CDR3 spans 13 amino acids. CDR3 in DNA: TGTGCCAGCTTCGCAGACTTAAATTCACCCCTCCACTTT. Amino acids: CASFADLNSPLHF.

This clone was recorded only once. The chain uses TRBV11-1 and TRBJ2-7, with 8 bases that match TRBD1. V lost 5 bases, J lost 7 bases, and 13 bases stayed unmatched. The CDR3 totals 15 residues. Germline V gene data show CDR1 as SGHAT and CDR2 as FQDESV (reference sequence). This CDR3 reads CASSPRKPGGDEQYF. CDR3 bases: TGTGCCAGCAGCCCCCGCAAACCAGGGGGCGATGAGCAGTACTTC.